Presented here are 9 T cell receptor beta chains from one specimen sequenced in a study of shared clonotypes between healthy human individuals. TCRdb keeps only in-frame clones here, not all; method: immunoSEQ multiplex PCR. In the table there are 800,000 to 950,000 clones, 96% of which are singletons. CD45RO negativity and positive selection for CCR7 defined naive CD8 cells, a population that excluded terminally differentiated effector memory CD45RA+ cells. The sample consisted of naive CD8+ T cells sorted from blood. These receptors came from a man between 25 and 39 years old in good health.

The rearrangement uses TRBV27 and TRBJ2-7, with 8 bases aligning to TRBD1. The CDR3 totals 14 residues. CDR1 is MNHEY, CDR2 SMNVEV, per germline (reference sequence). After removal of 5 bases from V and 1 base from J, the junction contained 4 bases not matched to a gene. CDR3 nucleotide sequence: TGTGCCAGCAGTGAGGACAGGGTGTCCTACGAGCAGTACTTC. This codes for CASSEDRVSYEQYF.

The chain links TRBV19 to TRBJ2-1; no reliable D call. Germline values: CDR1 LNHDA, CDR2 SQIVND (reference sequence). This CDR3 comprises 15 residues. Trimming stripped 6 bases from V and 10 bases from J, with 22 bases between. In nucleotides, the CDR3 is TGTGCCAGTAGACCGTTAAGTCAGACGGTTATAGAGCAGTTCTTC. Protein sequence: CASRPLSQTVIEQFF.

The V call is TRBV7-2, the J call TRBJ2-2; D unclear. V lost 0 bases and J lost 4, with 9 bases in between. In germline, CDR1 is SGHTA, CDR2 FQGNSA. The length of the CDR3 is 15 residues. CDR3 residues: CASSLAKGFTGELFF. DNA for the CDR3: TGTGCCAGCAGCTTAGCGAAGGGATTCACCGGGGAGCTGTTTTTT. Full variable domain (missing parts from reference TRBV7-2 and TRBJ2-2): GAGVSQSPSNKVTEKGKDVELRCDPISGHTALYWYRQSLGQGLEFLIYFQGNSAPDKSGLPSDRFSAERTGGSVSTLTIQRTQQEDSAVYLCASSLAKGFTGELFFGEGSRLTVL.

The CDR3 DNA is TGTGCCAGCAGCCGAGGGGAAGGGCCGAGCTCCTACGAGCAGTACTTC. This gives the protein CASSRGEGPSSYEQYF. This chain connects TRBV7-9 to TRBJ2-7; D could derive from TRBD1 or TRBD2 (5 bases each). V shed 5 bases and J shed 0 bases, with 17 bases lying between them. Germline V gene data show CDR1 as SEHNR and CDR2 as FQNEAQ (reference sequence). The CDR3 spans 16 residues. Drawing the rest from reference TRBV7-9 and TRBJ2-7, the complete variable domain is DTGVSQNPRHKITKRGQNVTFRCDPISEHNRLYWYRQTLGQGPEFLTYFQNEAQLEKSRLLSDRFSAERPKGSFSTLEIQRTEQGDSAMYLCASSRGEGPSSYEQYFGPGTRLTVT.

This clone was picked up one time. This chain links TRBV5-4 with TRBJ2-7; D might be TRBD1 (6 bases). Trimming left V 10 bases short and J 0 bases short, with 14 bases between. Per the germline V gene, CDR1 is SGHNT and CDR2 is YYREEE (reference sequence). The CDR3 contains 13 residues. The CDR3 bases are TGTGCCTCTGCCCGGGACAACTCCTACGAGCAGTACTTC. Translation gives CASARDNSYEQYF.

The chain carries TRBV7-8 and TRBJ1-2; D possibly corresponds to TRBD1 (6 bases). CDR1 and CDR2 from the germline V gene are SGHVS and FQNEAQ. The CDR3 covers 13 residues. V gave up 5 bases and J gave up 2 bases, with 9 bases separating them. DNA for the CDR3: TGTGCCAGCAGCGGGCAGGGGAACTATGGCTACACCTTC. Protein sequence: CASSGQGNYGYTF. Supplemented by reference TRBV7-8 and TRBJ1-2, the full variable domain reads GAGVSQSPRYKVAKRGQDVALRCDPISGHVSLFWYQQALGQGPEFLTYFQNEAQLDKSGLPSDRFFAERPEGSVSTLKIQRTQQEDSAVYLCASSGQGNYGYTFGSGTRLTVV.

The chain employs TRBV7-9 and TRBJ2-1; TRBD2 agrees at 8 bases. V lost 8 bases, J lost 0 bases, and 18 bases stayed unmatched. Looked up from germline, CDR1 is SEHNR and CDR2 is FQNEAQ (reference sequence). The CDR3 runs 19 residues. The CDR3 region has the DNA TGTGCCAGCTTTGGGAGGACCCTGGCGGGAGGAACCTCCTACAATGAGCAGTTCTTC. Translated, it gives CASFGRTLAGGTSYNEQFF.

This rearrangement joins TRBV5-6 to TRBJ1-4; 7 bases are a match to TRBD1. This CDR3 comprises 15 residues. J lost 5 bases, V lost 0 bases, and 4 bases had no gene match. Germline CDR1 and CDR2: SGHDT and YYEEEE. Here the CDR3 reads CASSLAGTENEKLFF. CDR3 in DNA: TGTGCCAGCAGCTTGGCCGGGACAGAAAATGAAAAACTGTTTTTT.

V is TRBV5-1 and J is TRBJ2-7; 10 bases map to TRBD1. From germline, CDR1 is SGHRS and CDR2 YFSETQ. CDR3 length: 16 residues. The J segment lost 0 bases and the V segment lost 5 bases, leaving 8 bases of the junction unmatched. The CDR3 region has the DNA TGCGCCAGCAGGGAGAGGGGGACAGGGGTCTCCTACGAGCAGTACTTC. Translation gives CASRERGTGVSYEQYF.